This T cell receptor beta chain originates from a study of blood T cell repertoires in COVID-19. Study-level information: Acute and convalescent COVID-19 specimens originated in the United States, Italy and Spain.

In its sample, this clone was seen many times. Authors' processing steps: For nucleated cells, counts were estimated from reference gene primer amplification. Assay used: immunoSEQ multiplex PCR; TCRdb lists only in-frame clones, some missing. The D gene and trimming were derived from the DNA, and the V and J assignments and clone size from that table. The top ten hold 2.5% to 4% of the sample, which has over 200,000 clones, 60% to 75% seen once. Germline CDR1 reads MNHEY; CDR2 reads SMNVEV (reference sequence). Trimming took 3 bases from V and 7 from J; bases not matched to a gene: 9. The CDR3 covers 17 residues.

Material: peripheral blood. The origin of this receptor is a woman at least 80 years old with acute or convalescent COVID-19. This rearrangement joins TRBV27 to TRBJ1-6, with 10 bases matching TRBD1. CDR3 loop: CASSFGGQGSRNSPLHF. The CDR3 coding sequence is TGTGCCAGCAGTTTTGGGGGACAGGGGAGCCGAAATTCACCCCTCCACTTT.